This T cell receptor beta chain was profiled in a study of Ad26.COV2.S vaccination and SARS-CoV-2 variants. Whole-study context: Enrollment placed the donor in the COV1001 Ad26.COV2.S trial arm.

Treatment described: approximately 18 received Ad26.COV2.S at low or high dose, single or two shots; several received placebo; per-sample allocation not given. All samples were drawn on day 63, counting from the first vaccine or placebo injection. As regards this clone: The antigen is not known.

Study observations and caveats: Breadth of non-spike TCRs did not differ between vaccinees and placebo recipients.

The protocol was immunoSEQ multiplex PCR, while the TCRdb copy is restricted to in-frame clones and leaves out a portion. The repertoire holds about 680,000 clones, with about 90% as singletons. V was cut by 0 bases and J by 4 bases, with 12 bases left in between. This CDR3 has 14 amino acids. Germline CDR1 GTSNPN, CDR2 SVGIG (reference sequence). The J gene is TRBJ1-2, the V gene TRBV30; TRBD1 is a possible D gene (5 bases). The starting material was peripheral blood, obtained in a trial of Ad26.COV2.S vaccine versus placebo. This clonotype was sampled from a person between 18 and 65 years old who received the Ad26.COV2.S COVID-19 vaccine or a placebo. CDR3 protein: CAWSVLGPAYGYTF. DNA for the CDR3: TGTGCCTGGAGTGTACTGGGGCCCGCCTATGGCTACACCTTC.